These 2 T cell receptor beta chains share one sample of origin, sequenced in a study of OX40 agonist ivuxolimab in advanced cancers. TCRdb's table, derived via immunoSEQ multiplex PCR, lists solely in-frame clones and lacks some. The table lists about 76,000 clones, almost 85% of them singletons. The material was CD4+ or CD8+ T cells sorted from blood, obtained in a trial of the OX40 agonist ivuxolimab. These receptors came from an adult with an advanced solid tumor such as melanoma, head and neck, liver or kidney cancer.

The chain carries TRBV6-1 and TRBJ1-2; 10 nucleotides agree with TRBD1. V dropped 0 bases and J dropped 8; count of bases not matched to a gene: 6. There are 15 residues in the CDR3. CDR1 MNHNS and CDR2 SASEGT come from the germline V gene. DNA for the CDR3: TGTGCCAGCAGTGAAGCCGGCGGGACAGGGGAAGGCTACACCTTC. It encodes CASSEAGGTGEGYTF.

The V and J genes are TRBV7-8 and TRBJ1-5; possibly TRBD1 for D (5 bases). The length of the CDR3 is 14 residues. Germline CDR1 and CDR2: SGHVS and FQNEAQ. Trimming took off 1 base at V and 4 bases at J, with 8 bases between the two ends. The CDR3 is CASSLVGGNQPQHF. In DNA, the CDR3 is TGTGCCAGCAGCTTAGTCGGGGGTAATCAGCCCCAGCATTTT.